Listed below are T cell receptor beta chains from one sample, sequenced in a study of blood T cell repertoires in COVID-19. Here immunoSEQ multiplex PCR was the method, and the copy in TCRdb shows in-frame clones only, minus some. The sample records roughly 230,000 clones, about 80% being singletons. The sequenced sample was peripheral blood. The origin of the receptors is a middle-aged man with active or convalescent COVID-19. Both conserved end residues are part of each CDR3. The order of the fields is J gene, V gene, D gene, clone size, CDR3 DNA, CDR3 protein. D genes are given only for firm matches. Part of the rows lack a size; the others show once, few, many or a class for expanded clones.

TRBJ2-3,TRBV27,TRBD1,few,TGTGCCAGCAGTTTGGACAGGGCCACAGATACGCAGTATTTT,CASSLDRATDTQYF
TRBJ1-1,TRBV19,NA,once,TGTGCCAGTAGTGGCAGGCTCACTGAAGCTTTCTTT,CASSGRLTEAFF
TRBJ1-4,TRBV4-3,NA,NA,TGCGCCAGCAGCCAGGGGGGGAATGGCCCTAATGAAAAACTGTTTTTT,CASSQGGNGPNEKLFF
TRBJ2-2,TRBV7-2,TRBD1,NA,TGTGCCAGCAGCTTAGGGACAGGGACCGGGGAGCTGTTTTTT,CASSLGTGTGELFF
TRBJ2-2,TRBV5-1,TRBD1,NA,TGCGCCAGCAGCTTGGCCCCGGGACAGGGGATCGGGGAGCTGTTTTTT,CASSLAPGQGIGELFF
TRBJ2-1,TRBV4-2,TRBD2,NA,TGTGCCAGCAGCCAAAGCCCGGGGGGGGGCTACAATGAGCAGTTCTTC,CASSQSPGGGYNEQFF
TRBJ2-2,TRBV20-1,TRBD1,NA,TGCAGTGCTAGTAACAGGGGGCGCAGCACCGGGGAGCTGTTTTTT,CSASNRGRSTGELFF
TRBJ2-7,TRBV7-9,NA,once,TGTGCCAGCAGCCTTAGGGAGGTATCTGCCCACGAGCAGTACTTC,CASSLREVSAHEQYF
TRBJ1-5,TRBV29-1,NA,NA,TGCAGCGCCGGGGATGTTGATCAGCCCCAGCATTTT,CSAGDVDQPQHF
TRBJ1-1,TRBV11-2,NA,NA,TGTGCCAGCAGCTCAATGGTCGGCACTGAAGCTTTCTTT,CASSSMVGTEAFF
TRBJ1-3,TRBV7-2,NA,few,TGTGCCAGCAGCTTCAGGGTTACAAACACCATATATTTT,CASSFRVTNTIYF
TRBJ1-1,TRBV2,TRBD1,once,TGTGCCAGCACCCACAGGGGCTCTAACACTGAAGCTTTCTTT,CASTHRGSNTEAFF
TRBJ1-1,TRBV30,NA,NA,TGTGCCTGGAGTGGAGGACAGTCTACTGAAGCTTTCTTT,CAWSGGQSTEAFF
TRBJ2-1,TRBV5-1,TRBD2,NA,TGCGCCAGCAGCTCCGGACTAGCGGGGGGTGCAGATGAGCAGTTCTTC,CASSSGLAGGADEQFF
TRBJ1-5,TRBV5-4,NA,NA,TGTGCCAGCAGCCTTAGGGGGACCAATCAGCCCCAGCATTTT,CASSLRGTNQPQHF
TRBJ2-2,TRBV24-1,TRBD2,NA,TGTGCCACCAGTGATACGGGACTAGCTCGAGGGAACGGGGAGCTGTTTTTT,CATSDTGLARGNGELFF
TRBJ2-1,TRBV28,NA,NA,TGTGCCAGCAGTCCCGCGGGCCTGCCCAATGAGCAGTTCTTC,CASSPAGLPNEQFF
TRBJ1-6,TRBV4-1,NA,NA,TGCGCCAGCAGCCAAGATGGGGGAGGCTCCTATAATTCACCCCTCCACTTT,CASSQDGGGSYNSPLHF
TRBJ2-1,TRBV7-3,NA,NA,TGTGCCAGCAGCTTAGGGGCAGGTACGGATGAGCAGTTCTTC,CASSLGAGTDEQFF
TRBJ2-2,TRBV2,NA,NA,TGTGCCAGCAGTGCCGAGACAAGCCCCGGGGAGCTGTTTTTT,CASSAETSPGELFF
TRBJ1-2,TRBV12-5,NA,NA,TGTGCTAGTGCCTTAGGGGGAGATAGAGGCTACACCTTC,CASALGGDRGYTF
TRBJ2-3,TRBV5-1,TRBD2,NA,TGCGCCAGCAGCACTGGGACTAGCGGCACAGATACGCAGTATTTT,CASSTGTSGTDTQYF
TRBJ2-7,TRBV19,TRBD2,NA,TGTGCCAGTAGTATAGTCTCCGGGAGGGGGGGACTCTACGAGCAGTACTTC,CASSIVSGRGGLYEQYF
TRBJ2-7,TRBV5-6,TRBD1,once,TGTGCCAGCAGCTTGTATGGTTTTTCGGGACAGGGGGTCCACGAGCAGTACTTC,CASSLYGFSGQGVHEQYF
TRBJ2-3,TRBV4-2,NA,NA,TGTGCCAGCAGCCAAGAAGGCCCGCCACGGGTCGATACGCAGTATTTT,CASSQEGPPRVDTQYF
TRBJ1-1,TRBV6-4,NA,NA,TGTGCCAGCAGTGACGTATTGAACACTGAAGCTTTCTTT,CASSDVLNTEAFF
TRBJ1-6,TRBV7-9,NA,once,TGTGCCAGCAGCTTAATCAGGGAAGGGTCACCCCTCCACTTT,CASSLIREGSPLHF
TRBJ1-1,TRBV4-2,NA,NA,TGTGCCAGCAGCCCCTCCAGGGGAATTGAGACTGAAGCTTTCTTT,CASSPSRGIETEAFF
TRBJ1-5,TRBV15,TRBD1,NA,TGTGCCACCAGTCTGACAGGGGGCAATCAGCCCCAGCATTTT,CATSLTGGNQPQHF
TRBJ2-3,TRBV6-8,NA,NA,TGTGCCAGCAGTTACTCCGTCGGACAGAGCACAGATACGCAGTATTTT,CASSYSVGQSTDTQYF
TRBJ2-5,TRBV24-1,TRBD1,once,TGTGCCACCAGTGATCAAGGGACAGGGGGTGAAGAGACCCAGTACTTC,CATSDQGTGGEETQYF
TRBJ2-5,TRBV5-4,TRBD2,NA,TGTGCCAGCACCCAAGGGTTAGCGGGGGCTCAAGAGACCCAGTACTTC,CASTQGLAGAQETQYF